The clone carrying this TCR beta chain was seen only once. The V segment lost 0 bases and the J segment 14 bases; nucleotides outside the gene matches: 6. CDR1 and CDR2 (germline): LGHDT, YNNKEL (reference sequence). The CDR3 runs to 14 residues. CD8+ and CD4+ T cells circulating in blood were sequenced for TCR beta. In the multiple sclerosis control group, patients were treatment-naive and had stable or active relapsing-remitting disease. The CD8+ and CD4+ T cells were negatively isolated, with the TEMRA cells enriched by FACS. The data were obtained in a study of CD8 T cells in Susac syndrome. With random hexamers, reverse transcription was performed on roughly 0.5 to 1 ug of RNA. The TCR beta CDR3 was amplified by immunoSEQ multiplex PCR across 54 Vbeta, 13 Jbeta. Each CDR3 protein is one row after TCRdb ran MiXCR on the immunoSEQ multiplex PCR reads. This repertoire shows about 130,000 distinct CDR3 sequences, approximately 94% found once; its top ten account for about 0.13%.

This rearrangement joins TRBV3-1 to TRBJ1-3; 11 nucleotides line up with TRBD1. Sequenced material: CD4+ T cells from PBMCs. The TCR was taken from a human donor with multiple sclerosis. CDR3 sequence (DNA): TGTGCCAGCAGCCAAGAGGGATCGGGACAGGGGGTATATTTT. It translates to CASSQEGSGQGVYF.